This TCR beta chain was identified in a study of technical replicates of blood from a handful of donors. Per the germline V gene, CDR1 is LGHNA and CDR2 is YSLEER. V was pared by 0 bases and J by 7 bases, with 10 bases between. CDR3 length: 13 amino acids. Measured with immunoSEQ multiplex PCR; TCRdb has only the in-frame clones, and not every one. The sample carries fewer than 70,000 clones, 70% to 90% recorded once. Specimen: PBMCs. The receptor comes from a human donor in good health. Some clones in this sample may be carry-over from other donors' samples. This chain uses TRBV4-3 with TRBJ2-7; TRBD2 is a possible D gene (6 bases). Here the CDR3 DNA reads TGCGCCAGCAGCCAAGATTGGCTAGCGGAGCAGTACTTC. Translated, it gives CASSQDWLAEQYF.